This is a list of T cell receptor beta chains from one sample in a study of T-cell memory formation after mild COVID-19. TCRdb re-called the 5' RACE reads through MiXCR, storing one row per CDR3 protein. The top ten clones hold 30% to 35% of a sample with about 84,000 distinct CDR3 sequences, 11% to 15% of them seen once. The source material was PBMCs or a T cell subset sorted from them (not recorded which). Every receptor here comes from an adult woman who had mild COVID-19 (a few samples of this study predate the infection). Cell type and time point are not known. The CDR3 runs from the conserved cysteine through the conserved F or W. Fields, in order: clone size, V gene, D gene, J gene, CDR3 protein, CDR3 DNA. The D gene is left open where the match is weak. The size of a clone is reported for some rows only, either as once, few or many, or as a class for expanded clones.

>few|TRBV5-1|NA|TRBJ2-7
CASSLVGSGNEQYF
TGCGCCAGCAGCTTGGTAGGATCGGGGAACGAGCAGTACTTC
>many|TRBV5-1|NA|TRBJ1-1
CASSLEWGWNEAFF
TGCGCCAGCAGCTTGGAATGGGGGTGGAATGAAGCTTTCTTT
>NA|TRBV11-2|NA|TRBJ2-1
CASSLSYNEQFF
TGTGCCAGCAGCCTCTCCTACAATGAGCAGTTCTTC
>NA|TRBV4-1|NA|TRBJ2-1
CASSQQPGGGDNEQFF
TGCGCCAGCAGCCAGCAGCCGGGGGGCGGGGACAATGAGCAGTTCTTC
>NA|TRBV7-6|TRBD2|TRBJ2-7
CASSPKPGTTYEHYF
TGTGCCAGCAGCCCTAAGCCCGGGACTACCTACGAGCATTACTTC
>NA|TRBV7-8|TRBD2|TRBJ2-1
CASSPSTEAGGSYNEQFF
TGTGCCAGCAGCCCCTCGACGGAAGCGGGAGGATCCTACAATGAGCAGTTCTTC
>many|TRBV24-1|TRBD1|TRBJ2-7
CATRQGQGNEQYF
TGTGCCACCAGACAGGGACAGGGGAACGAGCAGTACTTC
>few|TRBV12-3/TRBV12-4|TRBD2|TRBJ2-3
CASRVLAGGPTDTQYF
TGTGCCAGCAGGGTACTAGCGGGAGGCCCCACAGATACGCAGTATTTT
>few|TRBV4-1|TRBD2|TRBJ2-1
CASSQEASGGLYNEQFF
TGCGCCAGCAGCCAAGAGGCTAGCGGGGGCCTTTACAATGAGCAGTTCTTC
>NA|TRBV5-1|NA|TRBJ2-5
CASSRWSGSMETQYF
TGCGCCAGCAGCCGCTGGTCGGGATCGATGGAGACCCAGTACTTC
>few|TRBV2|TRBD1|TRBJ1-1
CATGTGGSSEAFF
TGTGCCACTGGGACAGGGGGCTCTTCTGAAGCTTTCTTT
>few|TRBV6-6|NA|TRBJ2-6
CASSYWGKEGGSSGANVLTF
TGTGCCAGCAGTTACTGGGGGAAGGAAGGGGGATCGTCTGGGGCCAACGTCCTGACTTTC
>NA|TRBV3-1|NA|TRBJ2-5
CASSTGHGQEETQYF
TGTGCCAGCAGTACGGGACACGGGCAGGAAGAGACCCAGTACTTC
>NA|TRBV30|NA|TRBJ1-1
CAWSDTGLFTEAFF
TGTGCCTGGAGTGATACAGGTTTGTTCACTGAAGCTTTCTTT